These 8 T cell receptor beta chains originate from one sample sequenced in a study of T cells in Graves' hyperthyroidism and ophthalmopathy. Regions amplified from RNA transcripts were the TCR beta CDR3 regions. An initial round of RT-PCR targeting the TCR CDR3 relied on the HTBI primer set. TCRdb recomputed calls from the multiplex PCR reads with MiXCR, one row per CDR3 protein. The sample holds fewer than 750,000 distinct CDR3 sequences; 46% are singletons and the top ten take more than 7.5%. Sequencing was carried out using peripheral blood or thyroid tissue (not recorded which). These receptors were obtained from a woman under 30 with Graves' hyperthyroidism.

In its sample, this clonotype was seen a few times. V usage is TRBV18 and J usage is TRBJ2-7, with D unresolved. The CDR3 spans 14 residues. Germline values: CDR1 KGHSH, CDR2 LQKENI. V was trimmed by 2 bases and J by 4 bases, leaving 12 bases between them. The CDR3 reads CASSPLGGKYEQYF. As DNA, the CDR3 is TGTGCCAGCTCACCATTAGGTGGAAAATACGAGCAGTACTTC.

This clonotype was recorded many times. The V and J genes are TRBV4-2 and TRBJ1-1; the D is unclear. CDR3 length: 15 residues. The V end was cut by 0 bases, the J end by 6 bases, with 14 bases between. Germline V lookup: CDR1 LGHNA, CDR2 YNFKEQ. CDR3 sequence: CASSQEGRANAEAFF. In nucleotides, the CDR3 is TGTGCCAGCAGCCAAGAAGGTCGTGCCAATGCTGAAGCTTTCTTT.

This clonotype was seen repeatedly, ten times or more. This chain links TRBV9 with TRBJ2-7; no clear D gene. Trimming removed 0 bases at V and 0 bases at J, with 10 bases between. The CDR3 runs 15 residues. CDR1 and CDR2 (germline): SGDLS, YYNGEE. The CDR3 DNA is TGTGCCAGCAGCGTAGGCGAAGCCCCCTCCTACGAGCAGTACTTC. This sequence encodes CASSVGEAPSYEQYF.

This clonotype showed up many times. J is TRBJ2-3 and V is TRBV15; no clear D. V lost 0 bases and J 1 base, leaving 5 bases between the germline ends. CDR1 and CDR2 (germline): LNHNV, YYDKDF (reference sequence). The CDR3 has 14 residues. DNA for the CDR3: TGTGCCACCAGCAGAGATCCAGGCACAGATACGCAGTATTTT. Its translation: CATSRDPGTDTQYF.

The chain recombines TRBV20-1 with TRBJ1-3, with 10 bases fitting TRBD1. CDR1 and CDR2 from the germline V gene are DFQATT and SNEGSKA (reference sequence). With 4 bases clipped from V and 7 bases from J, the junction kept 1 base outside the gene matches. This CDR3 contains 12 residues. The CDR3 loop is CSAKDRGNTIYF. CDR3 coding DNA: TGCAGTGCTAAGGACAGGGGGAACACCATATATTTT.

There are many counts of this clonotype. The chain couples TRBV5-6 to TRBJ2-7; no reliable D call. This CDR3 has 14 residues. The V gene's germline CDR1 is SGHDT and CDR2 YYEEEE. V gave up 0 bases and J gave up 1 base, with 8 bases separating them. The CDR3: CASSLGTRSYEQYF. In DNA, the CDR3 is TGTGCCAGCAGCTTGGGTACCAGATCCTACGAGCAGTACTTC.

This clonotype turned up a few times. The chain carries TRBV6-5 and TRBJ2-2; 7 nucleotides align to TRBD1. The V gene's germline CDR1 is MNHEY and CDR2 SVGAGI. J was trimmed by 0 bases and V by 2 bases; bases with no gene match: 6. The CDR3 totals 17 residues. Here the CDR3 reads CASSYDRVFTNTGELFF. The DNA of the CDR3 is TGTGCCAGCAGTTACGACAGGGTCTTTACGAACACCGGGGAGCTGTTTTTT.

This clonotype was seen ten or more times. CDR3 region: CASTLGTANTGELFF. The CDR3 nucleotides are TGCGCCAGCACGTTAGGGACAGCGAACACCGGGGAGCTGTTTTTT. The chain combines TRBV10-2 with TRBJ2-2, with 7 positions matching TRBD1. CDR1 and CDR2 (germline): WSHSY, SAAADI. The CDR3 extends over 15 amino acids. With V trimmed by 7 bases and J by 0 bases, 5 bases remained unmatched.